This T cell receptor (beta chain) was retrieved from a study of shared clonotypes between healthy human individuals. CD45RO-negative CD8 cells positively selected for CCR7 made up the naive population, which excluded terminally differentiated effector memory CD45RA+ cells. Adult donors, all healthy and HIV-negative, had no recent acute infections or vaccinations. Note on this clone: Its specificity is not known. In the same sample, other DNA sequences code for this CDR3.

Trimming cost V 4 bases and J 5 bases; bases outside gene matches: 15. The germline V gene encodes CDR1 SQVTM and CDR2 ANQGSEA. CDR3 size: 16 residues. Study conclusions and caveats: It was anticipated that sequencing depth would influence how many clonotypes donors shared. Large depth notwithstanding, sorted-subset sequencing proved incomplete by rarefaction.

Sequencing used immunoSEQ multiplex PCR; TCRdb keeps in-frame clones, though not all of them. The sample lists around 2,000,000 clones; 85% to 95% were seen once. Sequencing was performed on naive CD8+ T cells sorted from blood. The chain uses TRBV29-1 and TRBJ2-5, with 8 bases identical to TRBD2. This clonotype originated in a man between 18 and 29 years old in good health. DNA for the CDR3: TGCAGCGTTGGGGAACGGGTAGCGGGGACTCGCGAGACCCAGTACTTC. This codes for CSVGERVAGTRETQYF.